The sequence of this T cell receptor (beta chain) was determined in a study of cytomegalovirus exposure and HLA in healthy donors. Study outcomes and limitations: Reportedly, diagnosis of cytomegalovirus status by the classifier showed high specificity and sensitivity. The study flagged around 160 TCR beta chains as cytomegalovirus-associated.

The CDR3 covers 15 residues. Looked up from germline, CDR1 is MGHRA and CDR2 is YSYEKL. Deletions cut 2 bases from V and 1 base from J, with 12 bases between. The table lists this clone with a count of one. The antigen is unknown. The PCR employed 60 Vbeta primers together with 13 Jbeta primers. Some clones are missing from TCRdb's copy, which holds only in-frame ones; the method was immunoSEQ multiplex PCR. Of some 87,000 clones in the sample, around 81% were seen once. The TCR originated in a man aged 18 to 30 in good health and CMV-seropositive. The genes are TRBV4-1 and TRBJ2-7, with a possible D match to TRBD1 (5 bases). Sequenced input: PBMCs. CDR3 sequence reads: CASSQRTGNSYEQYF. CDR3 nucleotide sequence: TGCGCCAGCAGCCAAAGAACAGGAAATTCCTACGAGCAGTACTTC.